Shown below are 20 T cell receptor beta chains from a single sample sequenced in a study of CD8+CD57+ T cells in acquired aplastic anemia. Flow cytometry had shown expanded CD8+CD57+ cells in the patients chosen for sequencing. The study profiled TCR beta VDJ and CDR3 using genomic DNA as template. MiXCR, run by TCRdb on the reads, gives a single entry per CDR3 protein. The profile covers around 200,000 distinct CDR3 sequences, with around 50% appearing a single time and 10% to 15% taken by the ten largest. Sequenced material: sorted CD4+, CD8+, or CD8+CD57+ T cells (not recorded which) from PBMCs. These receptors were obtained from a human donor with aplastic anemia.

This clonotype appeared many times. J is TRBJ2-5 and V is TRBV7-6, with D possibly matching TRBD2 (7 bases). Trimming stripped 2 bases from V and 4 bases from J, with 17 bases between. The CDR3 has 16 amino acids. The germline V gene encodes CDR1 SGHVS and CDR2 FNYEAQ. CDR3 sequence: CASSLFSGGGGETQYF. DNA of the CDR3: TGTGCCAGCAGCTTATTCTCGGGGGGAGGGGGAGAGACCCAGTACTTC.

The sample holds many counts of this clonotype. This CDR3 is CASKGGRGRDYGYTF. The CDR3 nucleotides are TGTGCCAGCAAGGGTGGACGGGGAAGAGACTATGGCTACACCTTC. The chain uses TRBV2 and TRBJ1-2; D remains ambiguous. Germline V gene data show CDR1 as SNHLY and CDR2 as FYNNEI. The CDR3 loop spans 15 amino acids. Between the trimmed V and J ends, which lost 7 bases and 3 bases, there was a span of 18 bases.

The V call is TRBV11-1, the J call TRBJ2-1; a possible D gene is TRBD2 (6 bases). V lost 3 bases, J lost 5 bases, and 11 bases lay in between. Germline CDR1 reads SGHAT; CDR2 reads FQDESV (reference sequence). CDR3 length: 14 amino acids. DNA for the CDR3: TGTGCCAGCAGCTTCGGGACTTTGAACAATGAGCAGTTCTTC. Its protein product is CASSFGTLNNEQFF.

This clonotype was counted ten times or more. This rearrangement joins TRBV20-1 to TRBJ1-3; tentative D call: TRBD1 (5 bases). The germline V and J ends were trimmed by 3 bases and 1 base, with 10 bases remaining between them. The CDR3 consists of 14 residues. The germline V gene has CDR1 DFQATT and CDR2 SNEGSKA (reference sequence). CDR3 bases: TGCAGTGCTAGCATGGGGGTATCTGGAAACACCATATATTTT. Translated, it gives CSASMGVSGNTIYF.

This clonotype was detected many times. The chain is built from TRBV30 and TRBJ2-7; perhaps TRBD1 as D (6 bases). Between the trimmed V and J ends, which lost 2 bases and 3 bases, there was a span of 8 bases. There are 12 residues in the CDR3. Germline loops: CDR1 GTSNPN, CDR2 SVGIG (reference sequence). CDR3 loop: CAWSTGLYEQYF. CDR3 DNA: TGTGCCTGGAGTACAGGGCTCTACGAGCAGTACTTC.

As for this clonotype: A read error may account for a junction end that differs from germline. The J gene is TRBJ1-2, the V gene TRBV7-8, with D unresolved. CDR3 size: 16 residues. The germline V gene has CDR1 SGHVS and CDR2 FQNEAQ. This CDR3 is CSSTSREGHTNYGYTF. CDR3 nucleotide sequence: TGTTCCAGCACCTCTAGGGAAGGCCACACTAACTATGGCTACACCTTC.

This clonotype was counted many times. V usage is TRBV7-2 and J usage is TRBJ2-7; D might be TRBD1 (5 bases). Trimming took 5 bases from V and 4 from J, leaving 12 bases between them. This CDR3 has 13 residues. Germline V gene sequence: CDR1 SGHTA, CDR2 FQGNSA. The CDR3 loop reads CASSNGAGYEQYF. Here the CDR3 DNA reads TGTGCCAGCAGCAATGGGGCAGGGTACGAGCAGTACTTC.

The chain carries TRBV6-5 and TRBJ2-7, with D unclear. V shed 2 bases and J shed 5 bases, with 16 bases lying between them. Germline V gene sequence: CDR1 MNHEY, CDR2 SVGAGI. CDR3 size: 15 residues. DNA for the CDR3: TGTGCCAGCAGTTACAACCGAAACTTAGAGAACGAGCAGTACTTC. Translation gives CASSYNRNLENEQYF.

The sample holds a few counts of this clonotype. This sequence may be a read error, since a much larger clone differs from it by one base. The CDR3 reads CAGRKGGAGTDTQYF. In DNA, the CDR3 is TGTGCCGGCAGAAAGGGGGGGGCCGGCACAGATACGCAGTATTTT. V is TRBV2 and J is TRBJ2-3, with a tentative D call TRBD2 (7 bases). Germline V lookup: CDR1 SNHLY, CDR2 FYNNEI. The CDR3 consists of 15 residues. The entire variable domain, with the rest obtained from reference TRBV2 and TRBJ2-3, is as follows: EPEVTQTPSHQVTQMGQEVILRCVPISNHLYFYWYRQILGQKVEFLVSFYNNEISEKSEIFDDQFSVERPDGSNFTLKIRSTKLEDSAMYFCAGRKGGAGTDTQYFGPGTRLTVL.

The chain combines TRBV7-8 with TRBJ2-1; 8 bases agree with TRBD1. Unmatched junction bases numbered 6, after V lost 4 bases and J lost 1 base. Germline V gene sequence: CDR1 SGHVS, CDR2 FQNEAQ. This CDR3 has 16 amino acids. The CDR3 here is CASSSWGQASYNEQFF. CDR3 bases: TGTGCCAGCAGCTCGTGGGGACAGGCATCCTACAATGAGCAGTTCTTC. Based on the CDR3 plus reference TRBV7-8 and TRBJ2-1, the full variable domain is GAGVSQSPRYKVAKRGQDVALRCDPISGHVSLFWYQQALGQGPEFLTYFQNEAQLDKSGLPSDRFFAERPEGSVSTLKIQRTQQEDSAVYLCASSSWGQASYNEQFFGPGTRLTVL.

This clonotype appeared many times. This chain uses TRBV7-2 with TRBJ1-3; no definite D call. From germline, CDR1 is SGHTA and CDR2 FQGNSA. The CDR3 spans 15 residues. Trimming removed 1 base from V and 4 bases from J, with 11 bases in between. CDR3 loop: CASSLDYFGGNTIYF. CDR3 nucleotide sequence: TGTGCCAGCAGCTTAGATTATTTCGGGGGAAACACCATATATTTT.

In this sample, this clonotype turned up a few times. This sequence may be a read error, since a much larger clone differs from it by one base. The J gene is TRBJ2-7, the V gene TRBV20-1; weak D call: TRBD1 (8 bases). The CDR3 runs 14 residues. CDR1 is DFQATT, CDR2 SNEGSKA, per germline (reference sequence). The CDR3 DNA sequence: TGCGGTGCTGTAACAGGGGGGGACTCCTACGAGCAGTACTTC. Amino acids: CGAVTGGDSYEQYF.

V is TRBV15 and J is TRBJ1-4; weak D call: TRBD1 (5 bases). There are 14 residues in the CDR3. Trimming removed 5 bases at V and 16 bases at J, with 23 bases between. Germline assignment: CDR1 LNHNV and CDR2 YYDKDF (reference sequence). CDR3 sequence reads: CATSPAGRKERPFF. The CDR3 DNA follows: TGTGCCACCAGCCCAGCGGGGCGGAAAGAAAGACCGTTTTTT.

This clonotype was seen at least ten times. The rearrangement joins TRBV3-1 to TRBJ1-5, with TRBD1 matching 9 bases. The CDR3 consists of 14 residues. CDR1 and CDR2 from the germline V gene are LGHDT and YNNKEL (reference sequence). The junction had 4 bases not matched to a gene; V was cut back by 6 bases and J by 4 bases. CDR3 sequence reads: CASRGTGTNQPQHF. DNA for the CDR3: TGTGCCAGCAGAGGGACAGGGACGAATCAGCCCCAGCATTTT.

Written as DNA, the CDR3 is TGCGCCAGCAGGACCACTTTGAACACTGAAGCTTTCTTT. Residues: CASRTTLNTEAFF. The genes are TRBV10-1 and TRBJ1-1; D unclear. Germline CDR1 WNHNN, CDR2 SYGVQD (reference sequence). The CDR3 sequence is 13 residues long. Trimming cost V 6 bases and J 0 bases, with 8 bases left between them.

Ten or more counts support this clonotype. The junction does not match germline at one end; this may be a read error. V usage is TRBV12-3 or TRBV12-4 and J usage is TRBJ2-6, with no clear D. The CDR3 has 15 residues. Here the CDR3 reads CASSLGASGANVLTF. CDR3 in DNA: TGTGCCAGCAGCTTAGGAGCCTCTGGGGCCAACGTCCTGACTTTC.

V is TRBV10-3 and J is TRBJ2-7; maybe TRBD1 (7 bases). This CDR3 has 18 residues. The V gene's germline CDR1 is ENHRY and CDR2 SYGVKD. V dropped 4 bases and J dropped 0 bases, with 22 bases sitting between them. In DNA form, the CDR3 reads TGTGCCATCAGTGGGGGGGCGGGACAGACCCCTATCTCCTACGAGCAGTACTTC. Translated, it gives CAISGGAGQTPISYEQYF.

This clonotype has ten or more counts. The rearrangement joins TRBV20-1 to TRBJ2-3, with TRBD1 matching 8 bases. Trimming took 6 bases from V and 9 from J; bases not matched to a gene: 5. This CDR3 spans 11 amino acids. In germline, CDR1 is DFQATT, CDR2 SNEGSKA (reference sequence). Here the CDR3 reads CSAQQGVTQYF. The CDR3 DNA reads as TGCAGTGCGCAACAGGGGGTCACGCAGTATTTT.

This clonotype has at least ten counts. V is TRBV7-8 and J is TRBJ2-5, with TRBD1 as a possible D gene (5 bases). Trimming cost V 2 bases and J 2 bases, with 12 bases left between them. The CDR3 length is 15 residues. CDR1 is SGHVS and CDR2 is FQNEAQ in the germline V gene. The CDR3, as DNA: TGTGCCAGCAGCTTAAGACAGAATAGGCAAGAGACCCAGTACTTC. Its translation is CASSLRQNRQETQYF. Based on the CDR3 plus reference TRBV7-8 and TRBJ2-5, the full variable domain is GAGVSQSPRYKVAKRGQDVALRCDPISGHVSLFWYQQALGQGPEFLTYFQNEAQLDKSGLPSDRFFAERPEGSVSTLKIQRTQQEDSAVYLCASSLRQNRQETQYFGPGTRLLVL.

The chain links TRBV6-1 to TRBJ2-2; TRBD1 matches 8 bases. V was clipped by 6 bases and J by 4 bases; unmatched bases: 10. Germline assignment: CDR1 MNHNS and CDR2 SASEGT. This CDR3 spans 16 amino acids. CDR3 amino acids: CASSTFGQGATGELFF. CDR3 DNA sequence: TGTGCCAGCAGCACCTTCGGACAGGGTGCCACCGGGGAGCTGTTTTTT.